Shown below are 17 T cell receptor beta chains from a single sample sequenced in a study of CXCR3-negative and CXCR3-positive naive CD8 T cells (dated by TCRdb to the late 2010s). Sequencing relied on a NextSeq 550. The Human TCR Profiling Kit (MiLaboratory) was used to make UMI-labeled 5' RACE TRB cDNA libraries. After the reads were reprocessed by TCRdb, one entry was made per CDR3 protein sequence, with no DNA. Per the sample table, the count is more than 50,000 distinct CDR3 sequences. The ten top clones hold more than 1.3% of the sample. The sequencing sample was made of naive CXCR3- CD8+ T cells from blood. The cell subset or site label, as the study defines it: CD45RO-CCR7+CD27+CD95- naive CD8+ T cells lacking CXCR3 (TNR3-). Receptors were obtained from a human donor in good health. Some clones in this sample may be carry-over from other donors' samples.

The CDR3 here is CSVRDLSQDYGYTF. The chain couples TRBV29-1 to TRBJ1-2; lacking DNA, the TRBD1 call made by TCRdb goes unchecked. CDR3 length: 14 amino acids. The germline V gene encodes CDR1 SQVTM and CDR2 ANQGSEA.

V usage is TRBV7-6 and J usage is TRBJ2-5; with no DNA, the TCRdb D assignment of TRBD2 cannot be verified. This CDR3 comprises 15 residues. Germline CDR1 and CDR2: SGHVS and FNYEAQ. CDR3: CASSPRASGVETQYF.

This sequence joins TRBV11-3 and TRBJ2-1; TCRdb designates TRBD2, a call that cannot be tested without DNA. CDR1 SGHNT and CDR2 YENEEA come from the germline V gene. The CDR3 contains 15 residues. The chain's CDR3 is CASSYRGGIYNEQFF.

The chain couples TRBV19 to TRBJ2-7. The CDR3 length is 14 residues. CDR1 and CDR2 from the germline V gene are LNHDA and SQIVND (reference sequence). The CDR3 here is CASSSARSSYEQYF.

The chain combines TRBV2 with TRBJ2-1; the D call from TCRdb, TRBD1, cannot be confirmed without DNA. This CDR3 is built from 14 residues. Germline V gives CDR1 SNHLY, CDR2 FYNNEI. Here the CDR3 reads CASSEVAGGREQFF.

The chain joins TRBV7-9 to TRBJ2-1; TCRdb outputs TRBD1, but without DNA this stays unchecked. CDR3 length: 15 amino acids. Germline V gene sequence: CDR1 SEHNR, CDR2 FQNEAQ (reference sequence). CDR3: CASSNGIGEYNEQFF.

This chain's CDR3 is CASSQVVAGTSDTQYF. The chain recombines TRBV4-3 with TRBJ2-3; TCRdb outputs TRBD2, but without DNA this stays unchecked. The V gene's germline CDR1 is LGHNA and CDR2 YSLEER. The CDR3 loop spans 16 amino acids.

The V call is TRBV12-3 or TRBV12-4, the J call TRBJ2-7; checking the TCRdb D call of TRBD1 is not possible without DNA. The CDR3 runs to 12 residues. CDR3: CASSQGSYEQYF.

This rearrangement joins TRBV20-1 to TRBJ1-1; TCRdb's D gene call, TRBD1, goes unchecked for lack of DNA. CDR3 length equals 14 residues. Per the germline V gene, CDR1 is DFQATT and CDR2 is SNEGSKA (reference sequence). The chain's CDR3 is CSARGDRGHLEAFF.

V gene TRBV11-3 combines with J gene TRBJ2-4; TCRdb outputs TRBD2, but without DNA this stays unchecked. Germline V gene lookup returns CDR1 SGHNT and CDR2 YENEEA. This CDR3 comprises 16 residues. CDR3 amino acids: CASSLAGRAGKNIQYF.

This chain uses TRBV5-1 with TRBJ2-1; TCRdb designates TRBD1, a call that cannot be tested without DNA. This CDR3 contains 13 residues. CDR1 SGHRS and CDR2 YFSETQ come from the germline V gene. This CDR3 is CASSLTGALEQFF.

This chain links TRBV29-1 with TRBJ2-7. The CDR3 runs to 12 residues. Germline values: CDR1 SQVTM, CDR2 ANQGSEA. CDR3 sequence reads: CSVVPDRYEQYF.

The rearrangement links TRBV3-1 to TRBJ2-1. There are 17 residues in the CDR3. Germline CDR1 and CDR2: LGHDT and YNNKEL (reference sequence). This CDR3 reads CASSQVVGFGSYDEQFF.

This sequence joins TRBV5-1 and TRBJ2-7; TCRdb's assignment of TRBD1 cannot be checked, as there is no DNA. This CDR3 has 15 residues. Germline V gives CDR1 SGHRS, CDR2 YFSETQ. CDR3 sequence reads: CASSFSAGEVYEQYF.

V gene TRBV4-3 combines with J gene TRBJ1-1; TCRdb reports TRBD1, a call that lacks DNA to check it against. This CDR3 region has 16 residues. Germline V gene lookup returns CDR1 LGHNA and CDR2 YSLEER. CDR3 residues: CASSQEQGAGNTEAFF.

Here the CDR3 reads CASSLMGFASPSYNEQFF. V gene TRBV5-1 combines with J gene TRBJ2-1. The germline CDR1 and CDR2 sequences are SGHRS and YFSETQ. The CDR3 length is 18 residues.

The chain carries TRBV6-1 and TRBJ1-2. The CDR3 is made up of 12 amino acids. Looked up from germline, CDR1 is MNHNS and CDR2 is SASEGT. CDR3 protein: CASSDAIYGYTF.